This TCR beta chain was captured by sequencing in a study of cytomegalovirus exposure and HLA in healthy donors. Worth noting for this clone: What it binds is not known.

Germline V lookup: CDR1 SGHDT, CDR2 YYEEEE. CDR3 size: 14 residues. Between the trimmed V and J ends, which lost 1 base and 1 base, there was a span of 9 bases. Vbeta (60) and Jbeta (13) primers were used in the PCR. TCRdb keeps only in-frame clones here, not all; method: immunoSEQ multiplex PCR. The table shows about 140,000 clones, with about four fifths occurring only once. Findings and limits, study-wide: Most TCR sequences were seen very rarely across donors, but some public TCRs occurred in many.

The sequenced material came from PBMCs. The J gene is TRBJ2-7, the V gene TRBV5-6; tentative D call: TRBD1 (6 bases). The TCR comes from a man aged 40-49 years in good health and CMV-seropositive. CDR3 sequence reads: CASSLIGQSYEQYF. In nucleotides, the CDR3 is TGTGCCAGCAGCTTGATCGGACAGTCCTACGAGCAGTACTTC.